This TCR beta chain was obtained from a study of CD8 T cell repertoires and HIV-1 epitope variants. Study summary: Controls were a CMV, EBV and flu peptide pool, Ebola AY9 negative control, and no-peptide well. Epitopes were three Gag families plus Nef HW9 and YT9. Findings and caveats of the study: Roughly nine TCR beta clonotypes were antigen-specific, six or seven apparently recognizing autologous or escape variants.

Germline V gene sequence: CDR1 SGHVS, CDR2 FQNEAQ. This CDR3 has 12 residues. Deletions cut 3 bases from V and 2 bases from J, with 4 bases between. Concerning this clone itself: Its antigen is unidentified.

TCR beta CDR3 was sequenced at survey depth on immunoSEQ. Clones were read by immunoSEQ multiplex PCR, and TCRdb kept only the in-frame ones, dropping some. The data show roughly 4,100 clones, less than 65% seen once. The source is a male donor with HIV. The sequencing sample was made of cultured CD8+ T cells derived from PBMCs. The gene calls are TRBV7-8 and TRBJ1-1; D uncertain. Here the CDR3 DNA reads TGTGCCAGCAGCTTCAGTAACACTGAAGCTTTCTTT. Encoded protein: CASSFSNTEAFF.